The rows below give T cell receptor beta chains drawn from one sample of a study of long-term antiretroviral therapy in people with HIV. The method was immunoSEQ multiplex PCR; TCRdb's version includes in-frame clones alone and lacks a portion of them. The sample lists under 20,000 clones; about three quarters were seen once. The sequences come from unsorted PBMCs, collected less than 2.2 years before starting antiretroviral therapy. The receptors originated from a man aged 25-40 years with HIV. The conserved cysteine and the conserved F or W are not part of the CDR3 here.

TRBV4-1	ASSRAATDYEQY
TRBV9	ASSASSGSVYEQY
TRBV30	AWSALYNQPQH
TRBV19	ASSIGLAGYEQY
TRBV28	ASSLSSWGPQGYT
TRBV7-9	ASSLVGGDTDTQY
TRBV28	ASSRQLSYEQY
TRBV28	ASSNGLSGANVLT
TRBV5-1	ASSLEAASGYGYT
TRBV12-5	ASGLGSGNTIY
TRBV6-6	ASIPRGRDTQY
TRBV5-5	ASSFSDGVTDTQY
TRBV19	ASSIGHSNQPQH
TRBV28	ASSLPAGGHYQETQY
TRBV18	ASSPQETQY
TRBV7-2	ASSLDTGAPQY
TRBV21-1	ASRQGARGYT
TRBV5-4	ASSRDPGQGAYEQY
TRBV19	ASSNPGVNYGYT
TRBV13	ASSSGLAGGFGETQY
TRBV6-6	ASSLEGGEQY
TRBV27	ASSSGVEQY
TRBV11-2	ASSPLGLLISAHEQY
TRBV11-2	ASKGGQINTGELF
TRBV18	ASSHTGTGAQETQY
TRBV7-2	ASSLGGRVGNTEAF
TRBV30	ACTRGGDTEAF
TRBV7-2	ASSLDRRETQY
TRBV5-5	ASSLVQGTGNTIY
TRBV10-2	ASSGTNYGAF
TRBV9	ASSLGTDTVSEQY
TRBV4-3	ASSQGTSGRAGELF
TRBV7-8	ASSLIPPNSPLH
TRBV11-2	ASRSYGAGKDEQF
TRBV11-2	ASSLGVNSPLH
TRBV5-6	ASSLAGTGPQDTQY
TRBV5-6	ASSQTHRYNEQF
TRBV5-4	ASSLGAGSKETQY
TRBV27	ASSLLGDTQY
TRBV7-2	ASSLVRDPAYEQY
TRBV19	ASSIRGGNQPQH
TRBV11-2	ASSPSGSGGGYT
TRBV18	ASSLGSDRGNTIY
TRBV9	ASSVADGMDYGYT
TRBV18	ASSSTTANYGYT